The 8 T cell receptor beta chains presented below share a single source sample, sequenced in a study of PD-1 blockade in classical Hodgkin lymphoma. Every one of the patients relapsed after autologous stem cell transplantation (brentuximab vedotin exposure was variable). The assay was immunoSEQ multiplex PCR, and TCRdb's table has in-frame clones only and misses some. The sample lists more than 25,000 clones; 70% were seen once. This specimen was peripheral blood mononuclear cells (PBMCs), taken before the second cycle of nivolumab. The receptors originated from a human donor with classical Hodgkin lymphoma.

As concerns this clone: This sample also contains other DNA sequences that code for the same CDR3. Here the CDR3 reads CASSILQGNYGYTF. In nucleotides, the CDR3 is TGTGCCAGTAGTATCTTACAGGGGAACTATGGCTACACCTTC. V gene TRBV19 combines with J gene TRBJ1-2; 7 bases match TRBD1. Per the germline V gene, CDR1 is LNHDA and CDR2 is SQIVND (reference sequence). CDR3 size: 14 residues. J gave up 2 bases and V 3 bases, and 3 bases lay outside the gene matches. Complete variable domain (other parts from reference TRBV19 and TRBJ1-2): DGGITQSPKYLFRKEGQNVTLSCEQNLNHDAMYWYRQDPGQGLRLIYYSQIVNDFQKGDIAEGYSVSREKKESFPLTVTSAQKNPTAFYLCASSILQGNYGYTFGSGTRLTVV.

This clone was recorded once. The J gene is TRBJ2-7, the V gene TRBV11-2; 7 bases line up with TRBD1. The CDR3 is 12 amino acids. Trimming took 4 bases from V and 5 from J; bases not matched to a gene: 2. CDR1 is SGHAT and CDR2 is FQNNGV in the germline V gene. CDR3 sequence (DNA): TGTGCCAGCAGCTGGACAGGTAACGAGCAGTACGTC. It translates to CASSWTGNEQYV.

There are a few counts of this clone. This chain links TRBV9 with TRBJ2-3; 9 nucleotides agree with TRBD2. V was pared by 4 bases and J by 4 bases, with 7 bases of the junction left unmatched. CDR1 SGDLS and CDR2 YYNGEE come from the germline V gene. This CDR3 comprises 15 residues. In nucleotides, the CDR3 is TGTGCCAGCAGCTCCGCTAGCGGGATCTCAGATACGCAGTATTTT. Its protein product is CASSSASGISDTQYF.

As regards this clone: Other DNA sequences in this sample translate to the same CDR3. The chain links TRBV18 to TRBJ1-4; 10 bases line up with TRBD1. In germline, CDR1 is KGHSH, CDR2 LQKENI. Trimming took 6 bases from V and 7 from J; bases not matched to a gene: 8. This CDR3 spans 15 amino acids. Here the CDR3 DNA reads TGTGCCAGCTCCCCGGACGGACAGGGGGGTGAAAAACTGTTTTTT. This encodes CASSPDGQGGEKLFF. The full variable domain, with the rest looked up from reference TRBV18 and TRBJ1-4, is NAGVMQNPRHLVRRRGQEARLRCSPMKGHSHVYWYRQLPEEGLKFMVYLQKENIIDESGMPKERFSAEFPKEGPSILRIQQVVRGDSAAYFCASSPDGQGGEKLFFGSGTQLSVL.

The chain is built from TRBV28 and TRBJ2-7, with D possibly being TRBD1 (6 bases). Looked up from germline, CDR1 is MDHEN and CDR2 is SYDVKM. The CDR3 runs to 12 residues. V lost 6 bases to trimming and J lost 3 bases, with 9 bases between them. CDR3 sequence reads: CASRKTGYEQYF. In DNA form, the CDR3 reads TGTGCCAGCAGGAAGACAGGCTACGAGCAGTACTTC.

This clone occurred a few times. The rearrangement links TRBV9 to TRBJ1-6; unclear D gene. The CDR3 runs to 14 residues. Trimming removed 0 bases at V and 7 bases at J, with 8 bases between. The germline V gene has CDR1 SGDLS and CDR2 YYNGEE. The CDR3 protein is CASSVDAENSPLHF. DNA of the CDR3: TGTGCCAGCAGCGTAGACGCAGAGAATTCACCCCTCCACTTT.

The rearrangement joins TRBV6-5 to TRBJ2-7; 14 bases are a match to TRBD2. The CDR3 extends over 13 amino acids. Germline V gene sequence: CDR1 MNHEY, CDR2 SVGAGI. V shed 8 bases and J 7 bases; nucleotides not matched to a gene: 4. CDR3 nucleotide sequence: TGTGCCAGCGGGACTAGCGGGAGTCGAGAGCAGTACTTC. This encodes CASGTSGSREQYF.

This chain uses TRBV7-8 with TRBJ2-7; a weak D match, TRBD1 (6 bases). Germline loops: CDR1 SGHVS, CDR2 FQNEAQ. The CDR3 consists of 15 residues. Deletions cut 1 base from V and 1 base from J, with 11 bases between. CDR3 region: CASSLVQGTSYEQYF. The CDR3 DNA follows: TGTGCCAGCAGCTTAGTCCAGGGGACGTCCTACGAGCAGTACTTC. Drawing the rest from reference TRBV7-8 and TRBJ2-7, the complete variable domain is GAGVSQSPRYKVAKRGQDVALRCDPISGHVSLFWYQQALGQGPEFLTYFQNEAQLDKSGLPSDRFFAERPEGSVSTLKIQRTQQEDSAVYLCASSLVQGTSYEQYFGPGTRLTVT.